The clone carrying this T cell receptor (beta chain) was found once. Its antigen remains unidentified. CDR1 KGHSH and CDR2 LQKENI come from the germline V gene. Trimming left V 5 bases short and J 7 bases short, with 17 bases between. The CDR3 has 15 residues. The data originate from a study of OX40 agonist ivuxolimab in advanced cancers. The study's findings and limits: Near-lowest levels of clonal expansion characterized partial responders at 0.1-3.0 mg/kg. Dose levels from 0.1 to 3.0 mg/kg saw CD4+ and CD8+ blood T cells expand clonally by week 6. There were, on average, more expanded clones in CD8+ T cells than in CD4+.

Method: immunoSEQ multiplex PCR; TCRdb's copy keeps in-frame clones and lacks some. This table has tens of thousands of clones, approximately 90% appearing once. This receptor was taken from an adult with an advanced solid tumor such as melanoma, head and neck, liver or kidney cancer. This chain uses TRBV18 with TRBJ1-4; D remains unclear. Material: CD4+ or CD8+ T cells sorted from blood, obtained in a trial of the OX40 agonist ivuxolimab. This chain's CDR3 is CASSSPNEIGEKLFF. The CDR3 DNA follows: TGTGCCAGCTCATCGCCCAATGAAATCGGTGAAAAACTGTTTTTT. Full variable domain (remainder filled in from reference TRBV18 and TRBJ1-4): NAGVMQNPRHLVRRRGQEARLRCSPMKGHSHVYWYRQLPEEGLKFMVYLQKENIIDESGMPKERFSAEFPKEGPSILRIQQVVRGDSAAYFCASSSPNEIGEKLFFGSGTQLSVL.